The clone carrying this T cell receptor (beta chain) has just a few counts. Its target is not known. CDR1 and CDR2 from the germline V gene are LNHDA and SQIVND (reference sequence). This CDR3 spans 16 amino acids. Trimming stripped 5 bases from V and 0 bases from J, with 14 bases between. This sample was included in a study of response to subunit inactivated influenza vaccine. Notes on the study in general: Each seasonal influenza vaccination recruits few new T cells, the authors suggested.

Via MiXCR, TCRdb re-called the RT-PCR reads, giving one row per CDR3 protein. This sample has about 520,000 distinct CDR3 sequences, with around 7.9% found just once. Sequencing was performed on PBMCs from blood, taken about 24 months after vaccination. The genes are TRBV19 and TRBJ1-5, with D unresolved. This TCR derives from a man between 45 and 75 years old who received an inactivated influenza vaccine. The CDR3 loop reads CASSRTADYSNQPQHF. The DNA for the CDR3 is TGTGCCAGTAGTCGCACAGCTGATTATAGCAATCAGCCCCAGCATTTT.